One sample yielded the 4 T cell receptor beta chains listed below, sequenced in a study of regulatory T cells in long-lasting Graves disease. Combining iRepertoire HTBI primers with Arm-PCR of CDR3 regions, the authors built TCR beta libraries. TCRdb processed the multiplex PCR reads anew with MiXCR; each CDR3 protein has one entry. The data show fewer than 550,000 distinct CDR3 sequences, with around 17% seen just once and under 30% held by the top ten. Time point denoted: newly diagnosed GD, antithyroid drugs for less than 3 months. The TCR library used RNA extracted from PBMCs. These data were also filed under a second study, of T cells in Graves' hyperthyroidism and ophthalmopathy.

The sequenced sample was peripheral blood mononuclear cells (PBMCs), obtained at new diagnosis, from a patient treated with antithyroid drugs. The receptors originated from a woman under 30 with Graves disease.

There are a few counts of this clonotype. CDR3 loop: CASSQVGPFGGSFGYTF. The CDR3 DNA is TGTGCCAGCAGCCAAGTTGGTCCTTTCGGGGGGTCGTTTGGCTACACCTTC. This sequence joins TRBV4-2 and TRBJ1-2, with D possibly TRBD1 on 5 matching bases. The CDR3 is 17 residues long. Trimming took off 1 base at V and 7 bases at J, with 22 bases between the two ends. Germline CDR1 is LGHNA and CDR2 is YNFKEQ.

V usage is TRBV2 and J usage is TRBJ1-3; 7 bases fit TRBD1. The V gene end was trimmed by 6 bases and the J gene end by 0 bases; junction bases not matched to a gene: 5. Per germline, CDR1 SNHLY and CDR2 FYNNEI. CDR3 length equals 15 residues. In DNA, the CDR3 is TGTGCCAGCAGAAGGGACAGCCTCTCTGGAAACACCATATATTTT. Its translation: CASRRDSLSGNTIYF.

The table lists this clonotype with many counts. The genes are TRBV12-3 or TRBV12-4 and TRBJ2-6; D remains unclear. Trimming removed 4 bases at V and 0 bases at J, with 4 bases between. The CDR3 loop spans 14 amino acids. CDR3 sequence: CASSSVSGANVLTF. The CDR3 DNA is TGTGCCAGCAGTTCGGTCTCTGGGGCCAACGTCCTGACTTTC.

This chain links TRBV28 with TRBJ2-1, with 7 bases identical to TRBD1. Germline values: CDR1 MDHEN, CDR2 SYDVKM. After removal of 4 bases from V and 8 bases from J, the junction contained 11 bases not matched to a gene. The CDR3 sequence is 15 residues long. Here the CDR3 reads CASSSFRGTTDEQFF. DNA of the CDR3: TGTGCCAGCAGTTCGTTCAGGGGGACCACGGATGAGCAGTTCTTC.